This T cell receptor beta chain was observed in a study of T cell responses to AZD1222 COVID-19 vaccine. Trimming left V 0 bases short and J 9 bases short, with 11 bases between. Germline V CDR1 and CDR2: MNHEY, SVGEGT. The CDR3 totals 14 residues. As concerns this clone: Its antigen is undetermined.

Regarding the study as a whole: White British ancestry dominated among donors, who included more females, and clonal diversity was possibly underestimated. When two AZD1222 doses had been given, Spike-specific TCR breadth and depth rose. Researchers took repertoire samples only after the peak T cell response had come.

Measured with immunoSEQ multiplex PCR; TCRdb has only the in-frame clones, and not every one. The top ten clones hold 3.6% of a sample with 150,000 to 200,000 clones, more than 80% of them seen once. Sequencing was performed on peripheral blood, taken 28 days after the second dose of the MenACWY control vaccine. This TCR came from an adult who received the MenACWY meningococcal vaccine as a control. This rearrangement joins TRBV6-2 or TRBV6-3 to TRBJ1-4; D is uncertain. The CDR3 reads CASSYSVRNKKLFF. Here the CDR3 DNA reads TGTGCCAGCAGTTACTCAGTACGGAACAAAAAACTGTTTTTT.